This entry describes one TCR beta chain. Its specificity is unknown. With a J-beta primer mix and a sample-barcoded 5' primer, a second PCR ran about 7 to 11 cycles. Each CDR3 protein gets one entry after TCRdb re-called the 5' RACE reads with MiXCR. Of under 2,000,000 distinct CDR3 sequences listed, 49% were seen once; the top ten hold 2.1%. V lost 0 bases and J lost 7, with 23 bases in between. The germline V gene has CDR1 DFQATT and CDR2 SNEGSKA (reference sequence). This CDR3 has 17 amino acids. The data derive from a study of blood T cells in healthy people across ages. Study background: Using template switching, researchers captured about one barcoded beta molecule for each two T cells.

Broader study findings: TCR beta diversity per million T cells fell roughly linearly with age.

The chain links TRBV20-1 to TRBJ2-3; possible D gene TRBD2, 7 bases. This TCR was sampled from a woman in her 40s in good health. What was sequenced was blood. The CDR3 protein is CSARDEVWGGMIYTQYF. CDR3 coding DNA: TGCAGTGCTAGAGATGAGGTCTGGGGGGGCATGATATATACGCAGTATTTT.